This T cell receptor (beta chain) was recorded in a study of T cells after somatic rescue of genetic block. The assay was immunoSEQ multiplex PCR, and TCRdb's table has in-frame clones only and misses some. Altogether tens of thousands of clones are present, approximately 90% being singletons, with the ten largest covering under 2%. CDR1 and CDR2 (germline): KGHSH, LQKENI. The ends were cut back, 3 bases at V and 7 bases at J, with 18 bases in the middle. The CDR3 contains 15 residues. This sequence originates from a woman aged 18-29 years. The specimen sequenced was peripheral blood mononuclear cells (PBMCs). The genes are TRBV18 and TRBJ2-5, with a possible D match to TRBD2 (6 bases). CDR3 in DNA: TGTGCCAGCTCACCCCCCGGGACTGGGGACGGGACCCAGTACTTC. Amino acids: CASSPPGTGDGTQYF.